Below are 2 T cell receptor beta chains sequenced from a single sample in a study of graft-versus-host responses after intestinal transplantation (TCRdb year 2021). No antigen has been assigned to these receptors. The library was produced with the immunoSEQ multiplex PCR assay. This is the immuneACCESS table as TCRdb keeps it, with only in-frame sequences that have V and J called. A part of the clones is gone; compared with another copy, unresolved V genes explain less than half, and the rest is unexplained. Present in this sample are 70,000 to 95,000 clones, 90% of which were seen just once. The ten biggest clones cover 0.11% of the sample. The intended sense of this specimen's time point label: cells obtained before transplantation from donor or recipient. This specimen consisted of unstimulated CD4+ T cells sorted from spleen or lymph node cells, obtained before intestinal transplant. All receptors derive from a human donor who received an intestinal transplant.

The V call is TRBV19, the J call TRBJ1-5; no firm D call. Between the trimmed V and J ends, which lost 0 bases and 6 bases, there was a span of 6 bases. The germline CDR1 and CDR2 sequences are LNHDA and SQIVND (reference sequence). The CDR3 covers 13 residues. Here the CDR3 reads CASSIDRGQPQHF. CDR3 DNA sequence: TGTGCCAGTAGTATAGATCGGGGTCAGCCCCAGCATTTT.

The chain joins TRBV15 to TRBJ1-3; a weak D match, TRBD1 (6 bases). The V gene lost 0 bases and the J gene lost 3 bases, with 12 bases spanning the gap. Germline V CDR1 and CDR2: LNHNV, YYDKDF (reference sequence). This CDR3 comprises 16 residues. CDR3 residues: CATSRDRGGLGNTIYF. The DNA for the CDR3 is TGTGCCACCAGCAGAGATCGGGGGGGCCTTGGAAACACCATATATTTT.